This TCR beta chain is drawn from a study of cytomegalovirus exposure and HLA in healthy donors (dated by TCRdb to about 2017). Context from the whole study: An earlier analysis of some 620 of the donors reported approximately 260 Gb of sequence data and roughly 120 million unique TCR beta sequences obtained from some 200 million T cells. The aim of the study was to test whether cataloging public T cell receptors could identify signatures of past pathogen exposure. Across under 500 genotyped donors of the cohort, an average of roughly 250,000 unique TCR beta nucleotide sequences per donor were sequenced, and around 19% of those sequences were non-productive. An earlier analysis of 500 to 750 of the donors applied high-throughput TCR beta sequencing to assess whether each TCR beta V gene segment acted as functional or pseudogenic. Rather than using new phenotypic data, the later analysis identified candidate immune exposures from TCR beta sequences and from how often those sequences occurred across donors. Typing coverage varied by locus: roughly 620-640 donors for A, B, C, DRB1 and DQB1; under 550 for DQA1; around 570 for DPA1; approximately 490 for DPB1. A later analysis re-analyzed previously published TCR beta repertoires from approximately 700 donors and added high-resolution HLA genotyping to study TCR occurrence patterns. An early release covering roughly 640 HLA-typed donors comprised about 310 gigabases of sequencing data and 85 million or so unique TCR sequences. Among the approximately 400 genotyped donors, approximately 81% belonged to the genetic ancestry cluster associated with self-reported Caucasian donors. A later genetic analysis used genome-wide SNP genotypes for about three fifths of the 666 donors, treating that subset as a discovery cohort. The study combined high-throughput TCR immunosequencing, statistical association of individual TCRs with disease status, and machine learning to predict cytomegalovirus infection status. Both class I and class II loci were covered by HLA typing, at four-digit resolution. Alongside the repertoire data, information on donor age, sex, ethnicity and CMV serostatus was compiled. Every discovery cohort repertoire had been produced on one sequencing platform. A separate validation cohort of over 95 different subjects was used in addition to the roughly 620-subject first cohort. The T cell repertoires of 670 or so subjects were profiled by immunosequencing and related to cytomegalovirus serostatus. A handful of DR-DQ haplotypes were handled as single units for association and clustering because linkage in the cohort was strong.

The research as a whole found: At a false discovery rate of 0.05, a later analysis linked 15,000 to 20,000 TCR beta sequences to specific HLA alleles. A later genetic analysis reported fewer N-insertions in productive TCRs among donors in an Asian-associated ancestry cluster than the approximately 670-donor mean. A total of 150 or so TCR beta chains were listed by the study as associated with cytomegalovirus. A later genetic analysis associated a missense DCLRE1C variant with V-gene and J-gene trimming of TCR beta chains, and an independent cohort replicated the association. A later analysis found that TCR association rates varied across HLA loci, with DRB1 alleles showing the most associated TCRs and HLA-C alleles the fewest. The presence/absence analyses assumed that sequencing depth was roughly uniform across donors, and that assumption may not be true. In a later analysis, several top co-occurrence clusters were reported to appear linked to parvovirus B19, influenza, CMV and Epstein-Barr virus. In an earlier analysis of about 600 of the donors, most TCR beta V segments appeared in productive rearrangements about 90% or about 30% of the time, broadly matching IMGT annotations. Most TCR sequences were observed very rarely across donors, whereas some public TCRs were present in many individuals. The only immune exposure information available for the cohort was CMV serostatus. A group of highly shared sequence variants was considered likely to be a technical artifact of the sequencing pipeline. Because HLA typing was missing for some donors at each locus, association tests included only the typed subset. In vitro tests confirmed that a few of the cytomegalovirus-associated TCR beta chains recognize cytomegalovirus antigens. It was suggested by the authors that the approach could potentially be generalized to other disease states and immunological phenotypes. Linkage disequilibrium might explain the correlated functional status among segregating V segments, but an unknown experimental factor could not be excluded. The classifier was reported to diagnose cytomegalovirus status with high specificity and sensitivity in both the original cohort and the validation cohort. A later analysis found that HLA-associated TCR beta chains were more clonally expanded and had lower generation probabilities than equally common non-associated chains. The 87-base-pair reads could not distinguish some IMGT-functional V segments, including TRBV6-2 and TRBV6-3, so those segments were excluded. This cohort had only TCR beta chains sequenced, and the lack of alpha or paired-chain data limited which features could be detected. A further reported finding was that TCR beta sequences accurately predicted the HLA-A and HLA-B alleles for most subjects in the first cohort. A later analysis found that most CMV-associated TCR beta chains appeared HLA-restricted, with HLA associations seemingly driven largely by CMV exposure. Because counts were too low, roughly 16 rarely observed V segments, including chromosome 9 orphons, were excluded from the earlier analysis of 587 of the donors. When HLA alleles, especially DR and DQ, strongly co-occurred, TCR associations were difficult to assign to individual alleles.

The CDR3 covers 11 residues, taking in both the cysteine and the phenylalanine. Of the read, only the CDR3 DNA is kept; its 33 bases are in frame from base 1. The V end loses 6 bases and the J end loses 6 bases, and a stretch of 5 bases separates them. CDR1 is given as MDHEN and CDR2 as SYDVKM, both from the germline V gene. This clone qualifies as medium-sized (0.01 to 0.1%). What antigen it recognizes has not been identified. Per-base quality was not reported, and no clone a single base away is much larger than it. Library generation was performed with the immunoSEQ multiplex PCR assay. The multiplex PCR relied on a mix of 60 forward primers for TCR Vbeta segments and 13 reverse primers for TCR Jbeta segments. Amplification of the CDR3 region of rearranged TCR beta genes was performed with a multiplex PCR assay on genomic DNA. Amplified TCR beta libraries were sequenced as 87-base-pair reads on the Illumina HiSeq System. The published analysis was carried out like this. A later analysis tallied 80 million to 95 million unique TCR beta chains across the 700 or so repertoires, and some 10 million of those chains were shared by two or more donors. A nearest-neighbor algorithm error-corrected the raw reads and collapsed the reads into unique sequences, merging closely related sequences to remove PCR and sequencing errors. CDR3 sequences were aligned to IMGT reference sequences to assign V, D and J gene segments. Each retained sequence needed at least a six-nucleotide match to both a V gene segment and a J gene segment. A rearrangement was called productive if the CDR3 had no stop codons and remained in frame with V and J, and every other rearrangement was called non-productive. CDR3 was defined according to IMGT convention as the region running from the second conserved V-encoded cysteine to the conserved J-encoded phenylalanine. Sequences without an unambiguous match to a single V gene segment were excluded from the earlier analysis of approximately 600 of the donors. An earlier analysis of almost 600 of the donors classified V segments as functional when productive rearrangements were above 56.7% and as segregating when the standard deviation between donors was above 5%. A statistical classification framework was built for diagnosing cytomegalovirus status from the catalog of TCR beta chain sequences. In a later analysis, V and J genes were assigned by comparing TCR nucleotide sequences against IMGT/GENE-DB human TR gene sequences. A later analysis assigned CDR3 sequences and most-parsimonious VDJ recombination scenarios with the TCRdist pipeline. A later analysis defined each TCR beta chain by its CDR3 amino acid sequence plus V-gene family, and excluded reads lacking a unique V-gene family. In a later analysis, a few hundred highly shared, low-generation-probability nucleotide sequences were removed to address suspected cross-contamination and a sequencing artifact. For each public chain, a later analysis derived a clonal expansion index from normalized ranks of inferred template counts within each repertoire. Generation probabilities in a later analysis came from a VDJ recombination model fitted to out-of-frame rearrangements, and those results were checked against IGoR. Hypergeometric tests were used in a later analysis to score TCR-TCR, TCR-HLA and TCR-CMV co-occurrence, with a repertoire-size bias correction applied to the TCR pairs. False discovery rates were estimated in a later analysis by permuting HLA or CMV assignments 20 times. In a later analysis, co-occurring TCRs were grouped with DBSCAN, and TCRdist sequence similarity was added when clustering was performed within HLA-allele-positive subsets. For co-occurrence clustering, repertoires with fewer than 30,000 or more than 120,000 public chains were excluded, along with 5 or 6 repertoires with anomalous nucleotide sharing. TCRdb mirrors the immuneACCESS table, restricted to in-frame sequences. Some clones are absent from its copies; in checked studies, under half trace to an unresolved V gene, and the reason for the others is unknown. That table furnishes V, J and clone size, whereas the DNA furnished D and trimming. The sample profile shows roughly 130,000 clones; approximately 70% of them were found once. The biggest ten clones account for roughly 1.3% of the sample.

The cohort consisted of 650 to 700 healthy bone marrow donors. At the time of sampling, every cohort member was nominally healthy, though immune exposures that went unrecorded were likely present. The donor was CMV seronegative and belonged to the group of roughly 330 seronegative cohort members. A peripheral blood sample was provided by each donor, and peripheral blood mononuclear cells were used for TCR beta sequencing. The Qiagen DNeasy Blood Extraction Kit was used to extract genomic DNA from the blood cell samples. Source material: PBMCs. The sequence came from a middle-aged woman in good health and CMV-seronegative. The rearranged segments are TRBV28 and TRBJ2-2, with an unclear D gene assignment. The CDR3 protein is CASSPAGELFF. The sequenced DNA: TGTGCCAGCAGCCCCGCCGGGGAGCTGTTTTTT.